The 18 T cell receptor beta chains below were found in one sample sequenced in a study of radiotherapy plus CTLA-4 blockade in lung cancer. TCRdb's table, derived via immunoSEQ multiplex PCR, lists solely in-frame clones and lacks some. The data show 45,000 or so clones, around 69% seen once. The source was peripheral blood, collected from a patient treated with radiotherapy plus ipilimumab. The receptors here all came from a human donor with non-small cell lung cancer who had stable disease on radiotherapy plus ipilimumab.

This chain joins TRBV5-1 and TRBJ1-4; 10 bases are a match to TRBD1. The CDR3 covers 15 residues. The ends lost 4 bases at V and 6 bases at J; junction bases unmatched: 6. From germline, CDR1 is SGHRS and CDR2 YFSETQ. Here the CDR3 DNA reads TGCGCCAGCAGCAATCGACAGGGGGCAGATGAAAAACTGTTTTTT. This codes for CASSNRQGADEKLFF.

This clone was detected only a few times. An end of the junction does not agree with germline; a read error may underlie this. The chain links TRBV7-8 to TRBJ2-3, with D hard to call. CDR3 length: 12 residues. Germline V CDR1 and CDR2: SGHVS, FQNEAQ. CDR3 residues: CASSLGTDTQYF. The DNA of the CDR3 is TGTGCCAGCAGCTTAGGCACTGATACGCAGTATTTT. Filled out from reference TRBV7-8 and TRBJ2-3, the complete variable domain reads GAGVSQSPRYKVAKRGQDVALRCDPISGHVSLFWYQQALGQGPEFLTYFQNEAQLDKSGLPSDRFFAERPEGSVSTLKIQRTQQEDSAVYLCASSLGTDTQYFGPGTRLTVL.

The chain's CDR3 is CASSPLGAEKLFF. The CDR3 DNA sequence: TGTGCCAGCAGCCCCCTGGGAGCTGAAAAACTGTTTTTT. The V call is TRBV7-6, the J call TRBJ1-4; D gene unclear. This CDR3 is 13 amino acids long. Germline values: CDR1 SGHVS, CDR2 FNYEAQ. Trimming removed 5 bases at V and 7 bases at J, with 11 bases between.

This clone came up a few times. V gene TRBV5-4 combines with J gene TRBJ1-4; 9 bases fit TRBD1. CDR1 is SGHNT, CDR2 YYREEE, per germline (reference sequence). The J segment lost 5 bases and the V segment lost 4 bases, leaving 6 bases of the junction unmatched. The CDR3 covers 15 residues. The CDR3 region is CASSTNRGLNEKLFF. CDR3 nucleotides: TGTGCCAGCAGCACGAACAGGGGGCTAAATGAAAAACTGTTTTTT.

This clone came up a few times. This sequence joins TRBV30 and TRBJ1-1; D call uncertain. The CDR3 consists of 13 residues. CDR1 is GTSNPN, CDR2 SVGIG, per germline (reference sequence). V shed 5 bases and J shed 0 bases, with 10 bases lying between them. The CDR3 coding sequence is TGTGCCTGGCAAACAGCCTTGAACACTGAAGCTTTCTTT. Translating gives CAWQTALNTEAFF. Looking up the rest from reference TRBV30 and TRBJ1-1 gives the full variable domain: SQTIHQWPATLVQPVGSPLSLECTVEGTSNPNLYWYRQAAGRGLQLLFYSVGIGQISSEVPQNLSASRPQDRQFILSSKKLLLSDSGFYLCAWQTALNTEAFFGQGTRLTVV.

The CDR3 region has the DNA TGTGCCAGCAGGAGACTAGCGGGGGGGAGGATTACAGATACGCAGTATTTT. Residues: CASRRLAGGRITDTQYF. The rearrangement joins TRBV27 to TRBJ2-3; 14 bases are a match to TRBD2. J gave up 3 bases and V 6 bases, and 8 bases lay outside the gene matches. This CDR3 has 17 residues. Germline loops: CDR1 MNHEY, CDR2 SMNVEV (reference sequence).

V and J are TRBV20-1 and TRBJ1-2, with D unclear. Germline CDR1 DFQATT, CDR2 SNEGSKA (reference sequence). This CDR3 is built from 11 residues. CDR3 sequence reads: CGWLAPYGYTF. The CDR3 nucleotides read TGCGGCTGGTTGGCCCCCTATGGCTACACCTTC.

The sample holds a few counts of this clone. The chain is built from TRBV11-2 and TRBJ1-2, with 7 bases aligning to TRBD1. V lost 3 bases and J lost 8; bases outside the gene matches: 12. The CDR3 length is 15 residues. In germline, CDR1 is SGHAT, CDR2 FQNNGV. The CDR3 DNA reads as TGTGCCAGCAGCTTGGCTACCTTGGACAGGCACGGCTACACCTTC. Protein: CASSLATLDRHGYTF.

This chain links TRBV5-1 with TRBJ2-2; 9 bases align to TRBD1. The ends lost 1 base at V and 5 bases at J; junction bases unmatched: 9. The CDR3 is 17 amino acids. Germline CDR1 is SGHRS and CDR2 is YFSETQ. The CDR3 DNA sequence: TGCGCCAGCAGCTTGCTAGGGACAGGGAAAGGGACCGGGGAGCTGTTTTTT. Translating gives CASSLLGTGKGTGELFF.

CDR3 in DNA: TGTGCCAGCTCAGCCCTATCTAGAGACGAGCAGTACTTC. Protein: CASSALSRDEQYF. V is TRBV18 and J is TRBJ2-7, with no clear D. CDR1 is KGHSH and CDR2 is LQKENI in the germline V gene. This CDR3 region has 13 residues. The ends were cut back, 5 bases at V and 5 bases at J, with 13 bases in the middle.

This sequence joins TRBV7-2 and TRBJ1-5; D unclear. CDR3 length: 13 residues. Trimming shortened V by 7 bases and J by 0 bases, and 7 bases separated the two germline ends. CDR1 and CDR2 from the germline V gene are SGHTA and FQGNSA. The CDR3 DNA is TGTGCCAGCACCGGCAATAGCAATCAGCCCCAGCATTTT. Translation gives CASTGNSNQPQHF. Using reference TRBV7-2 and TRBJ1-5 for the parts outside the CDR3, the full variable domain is GAGVSQSPSNKVTEKGKDVELRCDPISGHTALYWYRQSLGQGLEFLIYFQGNSAPDKSGLPSDRFSAERTGGSVSTLTIQRTQQEDSAVYLCASTGNSNQPQHFGDGTRLSIL.

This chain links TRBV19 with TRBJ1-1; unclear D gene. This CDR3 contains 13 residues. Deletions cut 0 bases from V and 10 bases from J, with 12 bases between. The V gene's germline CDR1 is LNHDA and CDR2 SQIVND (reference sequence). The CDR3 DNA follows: TGTGCCAGTAGTATAGAAGCAGGACGAAGAGCTTTCTTT. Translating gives CASSIEAGRRAFF.

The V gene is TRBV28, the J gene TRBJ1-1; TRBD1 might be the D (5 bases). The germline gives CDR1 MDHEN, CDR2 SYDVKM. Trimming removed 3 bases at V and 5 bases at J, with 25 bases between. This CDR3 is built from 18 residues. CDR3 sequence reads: CASSFGGRQSRVRTEAFF. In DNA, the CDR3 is TGTGCCAGCAGTTTTGGTGGGAGGCAGAGCAGGGTGAGGACTGAAGCTTTCTTT.

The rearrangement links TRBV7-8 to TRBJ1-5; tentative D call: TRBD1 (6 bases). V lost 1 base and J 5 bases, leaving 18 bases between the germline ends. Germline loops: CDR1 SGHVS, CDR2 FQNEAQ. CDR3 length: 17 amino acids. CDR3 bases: TGTGCCAGCAGCTTAGTACCCCTACAGGGAGGCGATCAGCCCCAGCATTTT. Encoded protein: CASSLVPLQGGDQPQHF. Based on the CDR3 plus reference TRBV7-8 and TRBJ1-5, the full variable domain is GAGVSQSPRYKVAKRGQDVALRCDPISGHVSLFWYQQALGQGPEFLTYFQNEAQLDKSGLPSDRFFAERPEGSVSTLKIQRTQQEDSAVYLCASSLVPLQGGDQPQHFGDGTRLSIL.

The CDR3 coding sequence is TGTGCCAGCAGCTTGTGGGGGGCCGAGTTCTTC. It yields the protein CASSLWGAEFF. The V call is TRBV7-2, the J call TRBJ2-1; perhaps D is TRBD1 or TRBD2 (6 bases each). V was trimmed by 3 bases and J by 14 bases, leaving 11 bases between them. The germline gives CDR1 SGHTA, CDR2 FQGNSA. The CDR3 consists of 11 residues.

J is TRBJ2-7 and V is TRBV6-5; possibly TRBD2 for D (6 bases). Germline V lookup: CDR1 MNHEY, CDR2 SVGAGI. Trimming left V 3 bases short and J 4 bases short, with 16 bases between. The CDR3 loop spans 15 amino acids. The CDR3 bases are TGTGCCAGCAGTTATGACGGGGGATCTGGATACGAGCAGTACTTC. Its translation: CASSYDGGSGYEQYF.

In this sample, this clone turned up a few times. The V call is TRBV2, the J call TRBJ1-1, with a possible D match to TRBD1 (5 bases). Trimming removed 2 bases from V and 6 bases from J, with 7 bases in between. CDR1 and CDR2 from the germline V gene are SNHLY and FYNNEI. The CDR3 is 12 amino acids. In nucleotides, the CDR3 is TGTGCCAGCAGTGAAACGGGACCTGAAGCTTTCTTT. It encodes CASSETGPEAFF.

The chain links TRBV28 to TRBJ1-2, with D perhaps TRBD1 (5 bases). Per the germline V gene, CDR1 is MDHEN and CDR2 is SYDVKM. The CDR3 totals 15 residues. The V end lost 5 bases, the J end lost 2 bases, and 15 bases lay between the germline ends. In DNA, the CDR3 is TGTGCCAGCAGTCCCAGACAGCTTCAAAACTATGGCTACACCTTC. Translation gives CASSPRQLQNYGYTF.